This is a list of T cell receptor beta chains from one sample in a study of blood T cell repertoires in COVID-19. The data were produced by immunoSEQ multiplex PCR, yet TCRdb's version contains in-frame clones alone and is incomplete. The table has approximately 310,000 clones, 75% to 90% seen once. What was sequenced was PBMCs or T cells enriched from blood (not recorded which). All receptors come from a man younger than 40 who had recovered from COVID-19. CDR3s include the opening cysteine and the closing phenylalanine or tryptophan. The order of the fields is D gene, V gene, clone size, J gene, CDR3 DNA, CDR3 protein. D genes are given only for firm matches. Only part of the rows carry a size: once, few, many, or a class if the clone is expanded.

>.|TRBV7-9|once|TRBJ1-4
TGTGCCAGCAGCAAGAACAGGGTATCTAATGAAAAACTGTTTTTT
CASSKNRVSNEKLFF
>TRBD2|TRBV4-1|.|TRBJ2-1
TGCGCCAGCAGCCAAGATGACGGACTAGCGTTCAATGAGCAGTTCTTC
CASSQDDGLAFNEQFF
>.|TRBV5-6|.|TRBJ1-2
TGTGCCAGCAGCTTGCGGGTCAATCGTGGCTACACCTTC
CASSLRVNRGYTF
>.|TRBV4-2|.|TRBJ1-6
TGTGCCAGCAGCCAAGAGGGGGGACGGTATTCACCCCTCCACTTT
CASSQEGGRYSPLHF
>TRBD1|TRBV2|.|TRBJ1-5
TGTGCCAGCAGTTCGACAGGGCAGGTTCGGCCCCAGCATTTT
CASSSTGQVRPQHF
>TRBD2|TRBV5-1|once|TRBJ2-1
TGCGCCAGCAGCTCCGCTAGCGGGGCTTACAATGAGCAGTTCTTC
CASSSASGAYNEQFF
>.|TRBV19|.|TRBJ1-4
TGTGCCAGTTGCCGGGGGGGTTCGTCTGAAAAACTGTTTTTT
CASCRGGSSEKLFF
>.|TRBV3-1/TRBV3-2|once|TRBJ2-3
TGTGCCAGCAGCCAAGTATCGGGGGGCACAGATACGCAGTATTTT
CASSQVSGGTDTQYF
>TRBD1|TRBV18|.|TRBJ2-1
TGTGCCAGCTCACCAAGGGGGCAGGGGGCGATTAATGAGCAGTTCTTC
CASSPRGQGAINEQFF
>TRBD1|TRBV12-3/TRBV12-4|.|TRBJ1-5
TGTGCCAGCAAGGGGGCCGGCAATCAGCCCCAGCATTTT
CASKGAGNQPQHF
>TRBD1|TRBV5-8|once|TRBJ1-4
TGTGCCAGCAGCTTGCCGGGGACAGATGAAAAACTGTTTTTT
CASSLPGTDEKLFF
>.|TRBV5-1|.|TRBJ2-2
TGCGCCAGCAGCTTCCATTACGGGCAGGGGTACGGCGGGGAGCTGTTTTTT
CASSFHYGQGYGGELFF
>TRBD1|TRBV4-1|.|TRBJ1-4
TGCGCCAGCAGCCAAAAGGATCCTCAGACAGGGCCTAATGAAAAACTGTTTTTT
CASSQKDPQTGPNEKLFF
>TRBD1|TRBV19|.|TRBJ1-2
TGTGCCAGTATGGACAGGGTGGCTGGCTACACCTTC
CASMDRVAGYTF
>.|TRBV2|few|TRBJ1-6
TGTGCCAGCAGTCGCGGACAAAATTCACCCCTCCACTTT
CASSRGQNSPLHF
>TRBD1|TRBV7-9|.|TRBJ1-1
TGTGCCAGCAGCGTATCGACAGGGCTGAACACTGAAGCTTTCTTT
CASSVSTGLNTEAFF
>.|TRBV30|.|TRBJ1-5
TGTGCCTGGAGTACCCAGGGAAATCAGCCCCAGCATTTT
CAWSTQGNQPQHF
>TRBD1|TRBV7-2|once|TRBJ1-5
TGTGCCAGCAGATCGGGACAGGGGGTGATCGATAGCAATCAGCCCCAGCATTTT
CASRSGQGVIDSNQPQHF
>TRBD1|TRBV28|.|TRBJ1-1
TGTGCCAGCAGTCAACAGGGGTCAGTCGCTGAAGCTTTCTTT
CASSQQGSVAEAFF